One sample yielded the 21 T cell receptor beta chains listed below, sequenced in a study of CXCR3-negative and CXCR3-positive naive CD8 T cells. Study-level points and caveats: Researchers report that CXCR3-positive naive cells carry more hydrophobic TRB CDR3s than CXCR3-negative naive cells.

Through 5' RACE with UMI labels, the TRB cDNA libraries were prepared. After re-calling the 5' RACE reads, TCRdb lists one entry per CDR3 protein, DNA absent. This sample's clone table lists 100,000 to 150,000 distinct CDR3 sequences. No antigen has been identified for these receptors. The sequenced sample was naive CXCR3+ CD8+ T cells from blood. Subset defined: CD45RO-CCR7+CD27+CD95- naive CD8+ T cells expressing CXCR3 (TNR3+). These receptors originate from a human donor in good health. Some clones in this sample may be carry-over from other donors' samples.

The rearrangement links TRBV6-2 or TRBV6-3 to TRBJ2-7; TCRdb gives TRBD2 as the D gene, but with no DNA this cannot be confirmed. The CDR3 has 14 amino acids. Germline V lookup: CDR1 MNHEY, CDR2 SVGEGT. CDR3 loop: CASSPGLARHEQYF.

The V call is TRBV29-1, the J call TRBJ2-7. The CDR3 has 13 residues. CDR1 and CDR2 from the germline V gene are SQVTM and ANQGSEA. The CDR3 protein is CSAYGWNSYEQYF.

CDR3: CASSPGRLNEKLFF. V is TRBV14 and J is TRBJ1-4. CDR3 size: 14 residues. The germline V gene encodes CDR1 SGHDN and CDR2 FVKESK.

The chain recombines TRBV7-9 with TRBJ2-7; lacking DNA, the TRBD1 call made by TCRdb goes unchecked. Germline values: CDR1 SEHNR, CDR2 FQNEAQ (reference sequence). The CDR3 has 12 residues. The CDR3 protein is CASSRGAYEQYF.

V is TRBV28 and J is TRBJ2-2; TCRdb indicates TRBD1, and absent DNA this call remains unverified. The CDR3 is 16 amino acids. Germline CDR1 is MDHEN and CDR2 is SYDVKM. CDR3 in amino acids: CASSYGRGRRGGELFF.

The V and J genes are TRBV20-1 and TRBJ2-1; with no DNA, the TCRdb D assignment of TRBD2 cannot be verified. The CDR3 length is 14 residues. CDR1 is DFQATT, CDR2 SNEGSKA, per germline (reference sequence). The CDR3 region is CSATGTRAYNEQFF.

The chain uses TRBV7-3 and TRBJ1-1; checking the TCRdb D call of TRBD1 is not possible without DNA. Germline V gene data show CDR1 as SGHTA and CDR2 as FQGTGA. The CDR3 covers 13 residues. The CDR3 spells CASRSPGGTEAFF.

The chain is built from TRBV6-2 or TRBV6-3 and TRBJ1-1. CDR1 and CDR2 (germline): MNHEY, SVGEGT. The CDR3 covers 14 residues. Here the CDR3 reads CASSASLMNTEAFF.

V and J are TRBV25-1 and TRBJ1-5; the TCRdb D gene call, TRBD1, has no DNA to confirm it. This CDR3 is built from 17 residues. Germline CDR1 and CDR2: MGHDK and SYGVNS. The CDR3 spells CASRGHGGDGGNQPQHF.

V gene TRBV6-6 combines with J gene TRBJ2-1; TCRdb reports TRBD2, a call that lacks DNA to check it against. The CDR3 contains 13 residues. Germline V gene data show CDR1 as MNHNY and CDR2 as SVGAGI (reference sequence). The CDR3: CASTPGLAPEQFF.

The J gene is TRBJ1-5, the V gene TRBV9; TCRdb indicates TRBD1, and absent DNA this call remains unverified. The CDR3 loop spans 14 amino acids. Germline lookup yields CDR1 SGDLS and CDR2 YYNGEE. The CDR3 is CASSPGNSNQPQHF. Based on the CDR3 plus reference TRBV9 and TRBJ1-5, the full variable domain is DSGVTQTPKHLITATGQRVTLRCSPRSGDLSVYWYQQSLDQGLQFLIQYYNGEERAKGNILERFSAQQFPDLHSELNLSSLELGDSALYFCASSPGNSNQPQHFGDGTRLSIL.

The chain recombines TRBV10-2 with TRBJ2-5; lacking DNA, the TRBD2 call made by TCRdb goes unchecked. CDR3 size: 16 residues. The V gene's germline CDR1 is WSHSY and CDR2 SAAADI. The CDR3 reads CASSELAGGPQETQYF.

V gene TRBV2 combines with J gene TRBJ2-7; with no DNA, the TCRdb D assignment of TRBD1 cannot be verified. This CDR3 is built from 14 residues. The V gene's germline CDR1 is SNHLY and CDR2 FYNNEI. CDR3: CASSDGDSSYEQYF.

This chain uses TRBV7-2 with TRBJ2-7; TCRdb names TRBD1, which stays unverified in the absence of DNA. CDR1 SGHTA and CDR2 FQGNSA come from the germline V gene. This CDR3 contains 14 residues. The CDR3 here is CASSFYEGAYEQYF.

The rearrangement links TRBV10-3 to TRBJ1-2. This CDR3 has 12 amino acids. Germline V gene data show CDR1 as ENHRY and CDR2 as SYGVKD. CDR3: CAISDPVHGYTF.

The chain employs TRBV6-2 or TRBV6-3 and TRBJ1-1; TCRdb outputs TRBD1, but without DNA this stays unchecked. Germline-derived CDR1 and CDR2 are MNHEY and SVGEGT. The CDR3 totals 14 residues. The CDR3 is CASSHPGFEGEAFF.

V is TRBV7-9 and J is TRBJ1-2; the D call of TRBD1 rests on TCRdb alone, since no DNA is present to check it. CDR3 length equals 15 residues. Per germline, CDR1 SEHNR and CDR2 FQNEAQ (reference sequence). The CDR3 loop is CASSLGGATNYGYTF.

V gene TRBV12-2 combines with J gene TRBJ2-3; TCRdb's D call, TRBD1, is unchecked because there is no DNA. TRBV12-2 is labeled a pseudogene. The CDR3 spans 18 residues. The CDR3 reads CASRLVPGDNQSTDTQYF.

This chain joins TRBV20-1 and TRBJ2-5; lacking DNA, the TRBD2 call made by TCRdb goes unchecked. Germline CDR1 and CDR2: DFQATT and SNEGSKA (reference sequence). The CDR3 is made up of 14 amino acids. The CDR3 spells CSARAGSEGETQYF.

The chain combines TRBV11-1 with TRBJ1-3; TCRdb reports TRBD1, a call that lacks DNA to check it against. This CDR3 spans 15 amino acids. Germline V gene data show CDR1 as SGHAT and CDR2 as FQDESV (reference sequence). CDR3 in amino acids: CASPPGQNSGNTIYF.

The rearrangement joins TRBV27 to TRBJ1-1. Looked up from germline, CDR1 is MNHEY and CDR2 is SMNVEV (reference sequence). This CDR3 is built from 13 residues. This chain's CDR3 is CASSLGRFTEAFF.